This T cell receptor (beta chain) was retrieved from a study of T cell responses to AZD1222 COVID-19 vaccine listed by TCRdb under 2021. Describing the broader study: TCR sequencing was performed for roughly 250 trial participants, of whom 200 to 210 were given two doses of AZD1222 and 26 were given two doses of MenACWY control vaccine. Enrollment into the trials was organized by age into subgroups of 18-55, 56-69 and 70-plus years, and those subgroups contained approximately 160, 26 and 62 TCR-sequenced participants, respectively.

Results and caveats for the whole study, not just this receptor: Conclusions about previously exposed vaccinees are limited, since just five to seven AZD1222 recipients were seropositive for SARS-CoV-2 at baseline. Participants were mostly white British and included more females than males, and it was suggested by the authors that clonal diversity may have been underestimated. After two AZD1222 doses, both the breadth and the depth of spike-specific TCRs were significantly higher than at day 0 and than in MenACWY recipients. The 56-69-year group was small, and its depth increase did not reach significance, likely because of low power. Epitopes outside the regions mutated in the B.1.351 and B.1.1.7 variants were reportedly recognized by nearly half of the unique spike-specific TCRs. The vaccine-associated CD4 TCRs covered the entire spike protein, and the dominant responses fell in regions 160-218 and 743-854. Because no day 14 peak-response samples were available, repertoires were characterized only after the peak T cell response.

As encoded in the germline V gene, CDR1 is SGHVS while CDR2 is FQNEAQ. Including cysteine and phenylalanine, the CDR3 has 13 amino acids. Just the 39-base CDR3 DNA is kept, in frame starting at base 1. A distance of 9 bases separates the germline ends of V and J, which lose 3 bases and 4 bases respectively. Read against the paper, the sample's time point label means: about 28 days (+/-7) after the second vaccine dose. The treatment or condition label corresponds to: meningococcal conjugate vaccine given as trial control. Vaccinee samples were obtained from the UK trials COV001 and COV002, which included a single-blind randomized controlled phase 2/3 trial of AZD1222 (ChAdOx1 nCoV-19) in healthy adults. For TCRbeta chain sequencing, PBMC samples were collected from trial participants at day 0 and at day 28 after the second dose. Turning to this clone: The specificity of this receptor is unknown. No clone much larger than this one lies a single base away; base qualities are absent.

The CDR3 regions of human TCRbeta chains were analyzed by immunosequencing. From the authors' description of their analysis: Repertoire TCRs were matched against a reference library of SARS-CoV-2-specific TCRs generated with the MIRA antigen-specificity platform. Breadth was defined as the fraction of unique TCRs that were SARS-CoV-2-associated, and depth was defined as the fraction of total T cells that were SARS-CoV-2-associated. Using the MIRA data, each spike-specific TCR was assigned both to the spike region to which the TCR was reactive and to a CD4 or CD8 class. Log10-transformed breadth and depth values were compared by one-way ANOVA with Sidak's multiple comparisons tests. TCRdb retrieved this table from immuneACCESS and kept in-frame rearrangements only. Not all clones are present; in checked studies, unresolved V genes account for under half, and no reason is known for the remainder. The V and J calls and clone size are taken from that table; D and trimming were inferred from the DNA. The sample table contains about 200,000 clones; only one count was recorded for 85% to 95% of them. The biggest ten clones account for 3.6% of the sample.

The chain is assembled from TRBV7-8 and TRBJ1-2, with the identity of the D gene unclear. Sequenced here: peripheral blood, sampled 28 days after the second dose of the MenACWY control vaccine. This clonotype originated in an adult who received the MenACWY meningococcal vaccine as a control. The DNA sequence is given as TGTGCCAGCAGCTTTTTACAAGCCTATGGCTACACCTTC. The encoded protein is CASSFLQAYGYTF.